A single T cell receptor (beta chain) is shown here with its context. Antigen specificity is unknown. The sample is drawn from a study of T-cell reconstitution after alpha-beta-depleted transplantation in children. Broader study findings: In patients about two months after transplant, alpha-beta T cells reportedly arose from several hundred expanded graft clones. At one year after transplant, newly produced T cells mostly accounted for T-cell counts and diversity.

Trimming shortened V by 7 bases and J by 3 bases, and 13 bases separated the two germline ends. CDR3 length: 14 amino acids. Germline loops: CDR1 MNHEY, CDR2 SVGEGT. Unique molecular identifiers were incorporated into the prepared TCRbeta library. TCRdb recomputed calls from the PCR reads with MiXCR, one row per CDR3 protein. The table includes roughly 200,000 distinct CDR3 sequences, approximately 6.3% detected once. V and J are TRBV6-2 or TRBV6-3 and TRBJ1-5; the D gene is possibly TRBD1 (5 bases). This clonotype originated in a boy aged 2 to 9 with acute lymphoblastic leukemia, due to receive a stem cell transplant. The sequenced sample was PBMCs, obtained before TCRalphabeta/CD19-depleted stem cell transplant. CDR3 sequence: CASNHGGNNQPQHF. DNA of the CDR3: TGTGCCAGCAACCACGGGGGTAACAATCAGCCCCAGCATTTT.